Each of the 26 T cell receptor beta chains below was sequenced from the same sample in a study of beta chain features in type 1 diabetes. Study-wide findings and caveats: Shortening of TCRB CDR3s, moderate but significant, appeared in all four CD4+ subsets of Type 1 diabetes patients.

Their recognized antigens are unknown. Expressed TCRB transcripts were sequenced because the entire RNA isolate underwent reverse transcription. This table comes from immunoSEQ multiplex PCR, and its TCRdb copy is limited to in-frame clones, with some not included. Of about 340,000 clones listed, 13% are singletons. Sequences were obtained from naive CD4+ T cells from blood. The receptors stem from a woman between 18 and 29 years old with type 1 diabetes.

The chain couples TRBV4-3 to TRBJ2-1; D is unresolved. The CDR3 contains 17 residues. The V and J ends lost 1 base and 0 bases respectively, with 13 bases between them. Germline V CDR1 and CDR2: LGHNA, YSLEER. For the CDR3, the DNA is TGCGCCAGCAGCCAAGCGAGAAGTCCGAGCTCCTACAATGAGCAGTTCTTC. This sequence encodes CASSQARSPSSYNEQFF.

The genes are TRBV30 and TRBJ2-2, with TRBD2 matching over 10 bases. The CDR3 loop spans 16 amino acids. The V segment lost 2 bases and the J segment 1 base; nucleotides outside the gene matches: 4. The germline V gene encodes CDR1 GTSNPN and CDR2 SVGIG (reference sequence). CDR3 nucleotides: TGTGCCTGGAGTCAGGCTAGCGGGAGGAACACCGGGGAGCTGTTTTTT. Its protein is CAWSQASGRNTGELFF.

The V and J genes are TRBV7-9 and TRBJ1-2; maybe TRBD1 (5 bases). V was shortened by 5 bases and J by 8 bases, with 21 bases between the two germline ends. The V gene's germline CDR1 is SEHNR and CDR2 FQNEAQ (reference sequence). The CDR3 totals 15 residues. Here the CDR3 DNA reads TGTGCCAGCAGCCCCCCAGACGGAGGGGCAAAAGGCTACACCTTC. It translates to CASSPPDGGAKGYTF. Together with reference TRBV7-9 and TRBJ1-2, the CDR3 gives the full variable domain: DTGVSQNPRHKITKRGQNVTFRCDPISEHNRLYWYRQTLGQGPEFLTYFQNEAQLEKSRLLSDRFSAERPKGSFSTLEIQRTEQGDSAMYLCASSPPDGGAKGYTFGSGTRLTVV.

This clone has more than one count but fewer than ten. The chain carries TRBV5-1 and TRBJ2-5; maybe TRBD1 (5 bases). Germline CDR1 SGHRS, CDR2 YFSETQ. Trimming removed 6 bases from V and 0 bases from J, with 12 bases in between. There are 14 residues in the CDR3. This CDR3 reads CASTPRVNQETQYF. In DNA form, the CDR3 reads TGCGCCAGCACCCCCAGGGTCAACCAAGAGACCCAGTACTTC.

This clone was seen more than once but under ten times. The V call is TRBV11-2, the J call TRBJ2-1; no clear D. V lost 2 bases and J 7 bases, leaving 3 bases between the germline ends. Germline V gives CDR1 SGHAT, CDR2 FQNNGV. CDR3 length: 11 residues. The CDR3 spells CASSLSNEQFF. The DNA of the CDR3 is TGTGCCAGCAGCTTATCGAATGAGCAGTTCTTC.

This clone was detected only a few times. This chain links TRBV30 with TRBJ2-1, with D perhaps matching TRBD2 (7 bases). This CDR3 comprises 15 residues. Germline CDR1 is GTSNPN and CDR2 is SVGIG (reference sequence). V was pared by 3 bases and J by 0 bases, with 12 bases between. CDR3 sequence reads: CAWRGGRSSYNEQFF. In DNA, the CDR3 is TGTGCCTGGAGGGGGGGGCGCAGCTCCTACAATGAGCAGTTCTTC.

The chain is built from TRBV7-2 and TRBJ2-2; 7 bases line up with TRBD2. Losses at the gene ends were 0 bases for V and 6 bases for J; bases not matched to a gene: 1. This CDR3 contains 14 residues. The germline V gene encodes CDR1 SGHTA and CDR2 FQGNSA. CDR3 in DNA: TGTGCCAGCAGCTTAGCACGGGAGGCCGGGGAGCTGTTTTTT. It yields the protein CASSLAREAGELFF.

The V call is TRBV6-6, the J call TRBJ2-7, with 9 bases that match TRBD1. With 5 bases clipped from V and 3 bases from J, the junction kept 5 bases outside the gene matches. The CDR3 spans 14 residues. Germline CDR1 MNHNY, CDR2 SVGAGI (reference sequence). CDR3 nucleotide sequence: TGTGCCAGCAGTGCGGGACAGGGAAGCTACGAGCAGTACGTC. Its protein product is CASSAGQGSYEQYV.

This rearrangement joins TRBV2 to TRBJ2-2, with D unclear. Germline CDR1 reads SNHLY; CDR2 reads FYNNEI. The CDR3 sequence is 14 residues long. The V end was cut by 6 bases, the J end by 5 bases, with 13 bases between. CDR3 in DNA: TGTGCCAGCAGACAGTTTAGTAAGACCGGGGAGCTGTTTTTT. This translates into CASRQFSKTGELFF.

This clone has more than one count but fewer than ten. The chain links TRBV7-9 to TRBJ1-1; TRBD1 might be the D (5 bases). Trimming took 4 bases from V and 5 from J, leaving 8 bases between them. CDR3 length: 12 amino acids. In germline, CDR1 is SEHNR, CDR2 FQNEAQ (reference sequence). The CDR3 nucleotides are TGTGCCAGCAGCTCACAGGCGACTGAAGCTTTCTTT. This codes for CASSSQATEAFF.

This clone was counted a few times. This rearrangement joins TRBV30 to TRBJ1-4; tentatively, D is TRBD1 (6 bases). Germline V gene lookup returns CDR1 GTSNPN and CDR2 SVGIG (reference sequence). V was pared by 1 base and J by 2 bases, with 14 bases between. This CDR3 comprises 16 residues. CDR3 DNA sequence: TGTGCCTGGAGTGCCGACCGGACAGATACTAATGAAAAACTGTTTTTT. Protein product: CAWSADRTDTNEKLFF.

Only a few counts were recorded for this clone. The chain joins TRBV11-3 to TRBJ2-3; D might be TRBD1 (6 bases). Germline values: CDR1 SGHNT, CDR2 YENEEA. The CDR3 runs 16 residues. Trimming left V 1 base short and J 2 bases short, with 13 bases between. The CDR3 region is CASSLGHGTTTDTQYF. Written as DNA, the CDR3 is TGTGCCAGCAGCTTAGGACACGGGACAACCACAGATACGCAGTATTTT.

J is TRBJ2-4 and V is TRBV4-2; 7 bases agree with TRBD2. There are 15 residues in the CDR3. The J segment lost 0 bases and the V segment lost 5 bases, leaving 4 bases of the junction unmatched. Germline assignment: CDR1 LGHNA and CDR2 YNFKEQ. The CDR3 reads CASSFLAEAKNIQYF. The CDR3 nucleotides are TGTGCCAGCAGCTTTCTAGCGGAAGCCAAAAACATTCAGTACTTC.

This clone was counted a few times. This chain uses TRBV28 with TRBJ2-7, with 12 nucleotides matching TRBD2. The V segment lost 4 bases and the J segment 4 bases; nucleotides outside the gene matches: 5. Germline V gene sequence: CDR1 MDHEN, CDR2 SYDVKM. There are 15 residues in the CDR3. The DNA for the CDR3 is TGTGCCAGCAGTTCCTCAGGGACTAGCGGGTACGAGCAGTACGTC. Translation gives CASSSSGTSGYEQYV.

This rearrangement joins TRBV29-1 to TRBJ2-1; weak D call: TRBD1 (6 bases). The CDR3 has 13 residues. With 7 bases removed from V and 4 bases from J, the gap between germline ends came to 14 bases. Looked up from germline, CDR1 is SQVTM and CDR2 is ANQGSEA. The CDR3 loop reads CSARDNIYNEQFF. The CDR3 nucleotides are TGCAGCGCCCGGGACAACATATACAATGAGCAGTTCTTC.

The genes are TRBV28 and TRBJ2-5; the match to TRBD2 covers 9 bases. Germline lookup yields CDR1 MDHEN and CDR2 SYDVKM. This CDR3 is 13 amino acids long. V trimming: 10 bases; J trimming: 1 base; junction bases outside the gene matches: 4. CDR3 amino acids: CATWTSVQETQYF. DNA of the CDR3: TGTGCCACGTGGACTAGCGTCCAAGAGACCCAGTACTTC. Using reference TRBV28 and TRBJ2-5 for the parts outside the CDR3, the full variable domain is DVKVTQSSRYLVKRTGEKVFLECVQDMDHENMFWYRQDPGLGLRLIYFSYDVKMKEKGDIPEGYSVSREKKERFSLILESASTNQTSMYLCATWTSVQETQYFGPGTRLLVL.

In its sample, this clone was seen a few times. The chain uses TRBV30 and TRBJ1-4; TRBD1 matches at 7 bases. Trimming removed 4 bases from V and 7 bases from J; junction bases left unmatched: 9. This CDR3 has 14 amino acids. Germline CDR1 and CDR2: GTSNPN and SVGIG (reference sequence). The CDR3 is CAWIPGPGGEKLFF. CDR3 in DNA: TGTGCCTGGATCCCAGGCCCAGGGGGTGAAAAACTGTTTTTT.

This clone was seen more than once but under ten times. V is TRBV5-4 and J is TRBJ2-3; D remains unclear. CDR1 SGHNT and CDR2 YYREEE come from the germline V gene (reference sequence). Trimming stripped 0 bases from V and 7 bases from J, with 3 bases between. This CDR3 has 11 amino acids. The CDR3 sequence is CASSLEHTQYF. The CDR3 nucleotides are TGTGCCAGCAGCTTGGAGCATACGCAGTATTTT.

The CDR3 DNA sequence: TGTGCCAGCAGCTCGACTGCTAGTCCTCGGGGGTACCGGTTCTTC. It encodes CASSSTASPRGYRFF. This rearrangement joins TRBV11-2 to TRBJ2-1; weak D call: TRBD2 (6 bases). Germline loops: CDR1 SGHAT, CDR2 FQNNGV. V was trimmed by 4 bases and J by 15 bases, leaving 25 bases between them. The CDR3 spans 15 residues.

This clone was counted between two and nine times. V is TRBV7-9 and J is TRBJ1-1; no clear D gene. V shed 1 base and J shed 3 bases, with 6 bases lying between them. This CDR3 is built from 13 residues. Per germline, CDR1 SEHNR and CDR2 FQNEAQ (reference sequence). CDR3 nucleotide sequence: TGTGCCAGCAGCTTAGGCGGGGACACTGAAGCTTTCTTT. Protein product: CASSLGGDTEAFF.

The sample holds a few counts of this clone. This chain links TRBV10-3 with TRBJ2-5; the D is unclear. The CDR3 has 13 amino acids. V gave up 3 bases and J gave up 4 bases, with 9 bases separating them. Germline loops: CDR1 ENHRY, CDR2 SYGVKD. The CDR3 sequence is CAISEWRGETQYF. The DNA of the CDR3 is TGTGCCATCAGTGAATGGAGAGGAGAGACCCAGTACTTC.

The chain employs TRBV27 and TRBJ1-2; TRBD1 agrees at 9 bases. This CDR3 has 12 amino acids. J lost 10 bases, V lost 6 bases, and 6 bases had no gene match. Germline CDR1 MNHEY, CDR2 SMNVEV (reference sequence). The chain's CDR3 is CASRGDRVNYTF. CDR3 nucleotides: TGTGCCAGCAGGGGGGACAGGGTGAACTACACCTTC.

This clone has just a few counts. The chain is built from TRBV5-1 and TRBJ2-3, with 7 positions matching TRBD2. Germline loops: CDR1 SGHRS, CDR2 YFSETQ. The CDR3 extends over 14 amino acids. The trim removed 2 bases at V and 4 bases at J, leaving 4 bases unmatched. This CDR3 is CASSFGGNADTQYF. Written as DNA, the CDR3 is TGCGCCAGCAGCTTCGGGGGGAACGCAGATACGCAGTATTTT.

The rearrangement joins TRBV30 to TRBJ2-1; 8 nucleotides agree with TRBD1. The junction had 1 base not matched to a gene; V was cut back by 2 bases and J by 7 bases. The germline gives CDR1 GTSNPN, CDR2 SVGIG (reference sequence). This CDR3 is built from 12 residues. Here the CDR3 DNA reads TGTGCCTGGAGTCGACAGGGGAATGAGCAGTTCTTC. Its translation: CAWSRQGNEQFF.

There are a few counts of this clone. V gene TRBV5-1 combines with J gene TRBJ2-7; D may be TRBD2 (6 bases). V was shortened by 7 bases and J by 1 base, with 12 bases between the two germline ends. The CDR3 is 13 residues long. Germline-derived CDR1 and CDR2 are SGHRS and YFSETQ. CDR3 region: CASRGMFSYEQYF. CDR3 in DNA: TGCGCCAGCCGGGGGATGTTTTCCTACGAGCAGTACTTC.

The sample holds a few counts of this clone. The genes are TRBV6-1 and TRBJ2-1, with 7 positions matching TRBD1. V was clipped by 5 bases and J by 8 bases; unmatched bases: 12. CDR1 is MNHNS, CDR2 SASEGT, per germline. The CDR3 extends over 15 amino acids. CDR3 residues: CASSHRGPARHEQFF. The CDR3 bases are TGTGCCAGCAGTCACAGGGGTCCAGCGAGGCATGAGCAGTTCTTC.